This T cell receptor beta chain was found in a study of blood T cell repertoires in COVID-19. The method was immunoSEQ multiplex PCR; TCRdb's version includes in-frame clones alone and lacks a portion of them. The sample yields approximately 380,000 clones, 75% to 90% seen once. Germline V gives CDR1 SGHRS, CDR2 YFSETQ. The CDR3 consists of 14 residues. The junction had 7 bases not matched to a gene; V was cut back by 7 bases and J by 3 bases. This TCR was recovered from a woman between 18 and 29 years old with acute or convalescent COVID-19. The rearrangement joins TRBV5-1 to TRBJ1-1; 9 nucleotides agree with TRBD1. The sequencing sample was made of peripheral blood. CDR3 bases: TGCGCCAGCGTGAAACAGGGGGCGGACACTGAAGCTTTCTTT. Protein: CASVKQGADTEAFF.